This T cell receptor beta chain appears in the sequencing data of a study of blood T cell repertoires in COVID-19. Clones were sequenced by immunoSEQ multiplex PCR, and TCRdb holds only the in-frame ones, with some missing. The table lists 200,000 to 250,000 clones, approximately 85% of them singletons. The CDR3 has 19 amino acids. Germline CDR1 and CDR2: SGHTA and FQGNSA. The J segment lost 7 bases and the V segment lost 4 bases, leaving 23 bases of the junction unmatched. Participants' own reports of clinical history determined their cohort assignment. Sequencing input: PBMCs or T cells enriched from blood (not recorded which). The receptor was isolated from a woman aged 45 to 65 with acute COVID-19. This chain links TRBV7-2 with TRBJ2-3; 7 bases align to TRBD2. The chain's CDR3 is CASSSQVSGVGLKTNTQYF. The CDR3 bases are TGTGCCAGCAGCTCCCAGGTCAGCGGGGTAGGGTTAAAAACTAATACGCAGTATTTT.